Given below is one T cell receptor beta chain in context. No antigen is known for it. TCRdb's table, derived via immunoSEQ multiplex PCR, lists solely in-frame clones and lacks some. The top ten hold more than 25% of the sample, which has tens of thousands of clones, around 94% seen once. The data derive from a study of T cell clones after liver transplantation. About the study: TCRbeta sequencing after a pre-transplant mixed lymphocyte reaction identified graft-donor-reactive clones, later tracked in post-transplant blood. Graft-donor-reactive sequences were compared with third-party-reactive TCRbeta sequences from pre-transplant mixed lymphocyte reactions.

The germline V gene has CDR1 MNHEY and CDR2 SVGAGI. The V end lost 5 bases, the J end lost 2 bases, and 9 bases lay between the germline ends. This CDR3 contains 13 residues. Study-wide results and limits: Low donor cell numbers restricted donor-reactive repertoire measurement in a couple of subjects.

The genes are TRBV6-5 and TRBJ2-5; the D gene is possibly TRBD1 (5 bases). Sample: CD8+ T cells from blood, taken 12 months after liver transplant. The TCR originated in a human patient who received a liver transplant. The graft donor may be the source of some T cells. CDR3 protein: CASSPDSQETQYF. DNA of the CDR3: TGTGCCAGCAGTCCCGACAGTCAAGAGACCCAGTACTTC.